These 13 T cell receptor beta chains were all obtained from the same sample, sequenced in a study of blood T cell repertoires in COVID-19. The table came from immunoSEQ multiplex PCR; TCRdb's copy has only in-frame clones and leaves some out. The sample holds about 98,000 clones, roughly 82% seen once. Sequencing was carried out using peripheral blood. Source of these receptors: a man in his 70s with active or convalescent COVID-19.

V gene TRBV3-1 (or the pseudogene TRBV3-2) combines with J gene TRBJ1-2; 7 bases agree with TRBD1. In germline, CDR1 is LGHDT, CDR2 YNNKEL (reference sequence). The CDR3 runs 14 residues. V was pared by 1 base and J by 6 bases, with 5 bases of the junction left unmatched. DNA of the CDR3: TGTGCCAGCAGCCAAGCAGGGGGATGGAATGGCTACACCTTC. As protein: CASSQAGGWNGYTF.

The CDR3 nucleotides read TGTGCCAGCAACGGGGGACAGTCCTCTGGGGCCAACGTCCTGACTTTC. This gives the protein CASNGGQSSGANVLTF. The rearrangement joins TRBV2 to TRBJ2-6; the D gene is possibly TRBD1 (7 bases). Germline-derived CDR1 and CDR2 are SNHLY and FYNNEI. Trimming stripped 7 bases from V and 0 bases from J, with 13 bases between. The CDR3 covers 16 residues.

Concerning this clone: Other DNA sequences of this sample code for an identical CDR3. The gene calls are TRBV3-1 (or the pseudogene TRBV3-2) and TRBJ1-5; 9 nucleotides line up with TRBD1. V lost 4 bases to trimming and J lost 6 bases; unmatched junction nucleotides: 4. Germline assignment: CDR1 LGHDT and CDR2 YNNKEL (reference sequence). The CDR3 runs 14 residues. The CDR3 DNA follows: TGTGCCAGCAGCCCCACAGGGGGCGGTCAGCCCCAGCATTTT. It encodes CASSPTGGGQPQHF.

CDR3 coding DNA: TGTGCCAGCCACGGACAGGGGGATTATGGCTACACCTTC. Its translation is CASHGQGDYGYTF. This chain joins TRBV19 and TRBJ1-2; 10 nucleotides agree with TRBD1. The J segment lost 5 bases and the V segment lost 9 bases, leaving 6 bases of the junction unmatched. The length of the CDR3 is 13 residues. Germline lookup yields CDR1 LNHDA and CDR2 SQIVND (reference sequence).

The J gene is TRBJ1-2, the V gene TRBV30; 10 bases are shared with TRBD1. Germline assignment: CDR1 GTSNPN and CDR2 SVGIG (reference sequence). V lost 1 base, J lost 4 bases, and 3 bases stayed unmatched. CDR3 length equals 14 residues. CDR3 DNA sequence: TGTGCCTGGAGTGGACAGGGGGCTCGCTATGGCTACACCTTC. It yields the protein CAWSGQGARYGYTF.

This chain links TRBV11-2 with TRBJ2-5; a weak D match, TRBD2 (7 bases). Trimming removed 7 bases at V and 4 bases at J, with 13 bases between. This CDR3 has 13 amino acids. The germline gives CDR1 SGHAT, CDR2 FQNNGV. The CDR3 protein is CASTRGARETQYF. CDR3 coding DNA: TGTGCCAGCACCCGGGGGGCGAGAGAGACCCAGTACTTC.

The rearrangement joins TRBV18 to TRBJ2-5, with a tentative D call TRBD2 (6 bases). CDR3 size: 13 residues. Looked up from germline, CDR1 is KGHSH and CDR2 is LQKENI. Trimming cost V 3 bases and J 1 base, with 6 bases left between them. The CDR3 DNA reads TGTGCCAGCTCACCGGGACTCCAAGAGACCCAGTACTTC. It specifies CASSPGLQETQYF. Using reference TRBV18 and TRBJ2-5 for the parts outside the CDR3, the full variable domain is NAGVMQNPRHLVRRRGQEARLRCSPMKGHSHVYWYRQLPEEGLKFMVYLQKENIIDESGMPKERFSAEFPKEGPSILRIQQVVRGDSAAYFCASSPGLQETQYFGPGTRLLVL.

The chain carries TRBV29-1 and TRBJ2-7; perhaps TRBD1 as D (6 bases). The CDR3 is made up of 12 amino acids. Germline-derived CDR1 and CDR2 are SQVTM and ANQGSEA. Trimming took 6 bases from V and 6 from J, leaving 15 bases between them. The CDR3 region has the DNA TGCAGCGTCCCCGATGGGGGCGCCGAGCAGTACTTC. Its translation: CSVPDGGAEQYF.

The chain recombines TRBV4-1 with TRBJ1-1; 7 bases align to TRBD1. Germline trimming cut 0 bases from V and 1 base from J; bases unmatched to any gene: 11. The CDR3 consists of 18 residues. Looked up from germline, CDR1 is MGHRA and CDR2 is YSYEKL. CDR3 region: CASSQEAAVQGWNTEAFF. CDR3 DNA sequence: TGCGCCAGCAGCCAAGAAGCGGCCGTACAGGGGTGGAACACTGAAGCTTTCTTT.

This chain links TRBV30 with TRBJ2-5; 7 positions match TRBD1. J lost 1 base, V lost 3 bases, and 2 bases had no gene match. CDR1 and CDR2 (germline): GTSNPN, SVGIG (reference sequence). The CDR3 has 13 residues. CDR3 in DNA: TGTGCCTGGAGCGGACAGGTCCAAGAGACCCAGTACTTC. This encodes CAWSGQVQETQYF.

This clone has a handful of counts. The chain recombines TRBV10-2 with TRBJ2-5; 9 nucleotides agree with TRBD2. After removal of 10 bases from V and 2 bases from J, the junction contained 5 bases not matched to a gene. The CDR3 is 13 residues long. Germline loops: CDR1 WSHSY, CDR2 SAAADI. The CDR3 DNA is TGCGCCATCCCGAGCGGGGGGCAAGAGACCCAGTACTTC. Translating it yields CAIPSGGQETQYF.

The chain recombines TRBV2 with TRBJ1-5; D ambiguous. The CDR3 loop spans 12 amino acids. Trimming stripped 8 bases from V and 3 bases from J, with 8 bases between. Per the germline V gene, CDR1 is SNHLY and CDR2 is FYNNEI. The CDR3 DNA follows: TGTGCCAGCGGGCCATCCAATCAGCCCCAGCATTTT. Residues: CASGPSNQPQHF.

The chain links TRBV5-6 to TRBJ2-7; the D gene is possibly TRBD2 (7 bases). The CDR3 is 14 amino acids. V lost 5 bases to trimming and J lost 6 bases, with 18 bases between them. Germline V lookup: CDR1 SGHDT, CDR2 YYEEEE. The CDR3 sequence is CASRGSWGGLEQYF. The DNA for the CDR3 is TGTGCCAGCAGAGGATCTTGGGGGGGCCTCGAGCAGTACTTC.